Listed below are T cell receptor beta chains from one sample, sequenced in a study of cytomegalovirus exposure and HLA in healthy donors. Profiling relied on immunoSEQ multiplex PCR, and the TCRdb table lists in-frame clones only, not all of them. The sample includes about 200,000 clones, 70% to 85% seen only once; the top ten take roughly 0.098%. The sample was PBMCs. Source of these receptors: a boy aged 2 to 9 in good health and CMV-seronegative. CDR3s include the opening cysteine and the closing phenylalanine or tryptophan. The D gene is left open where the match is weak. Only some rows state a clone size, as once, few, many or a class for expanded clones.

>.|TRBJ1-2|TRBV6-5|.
TGTGCCAGCAGTTCCACAGGTTATGGCGGCTACACCTTC
CASSSTGYGGYTF
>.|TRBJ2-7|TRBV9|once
TGTGCCAGCAGCGTAGCTCCCAGCTCCTACGAGCAGTACTTC
CASSVAPSSYEQYF
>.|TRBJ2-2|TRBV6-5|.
TGTGCCAGCAGAAACAGGGACCCCGGGGAGCTGTTTTTT
CASRNRDPGELFF
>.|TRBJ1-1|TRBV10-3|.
TGTGCCATCAGTGCTGGGGGGAGGGTCACTGAAGCTTTCTTT
CAISAGGRVTEAFF
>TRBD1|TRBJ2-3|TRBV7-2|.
TGTGCCAGCAGCTTAGTCGCGGGACAGGCTGCAGATACGCAGTATTTT
CASSLVAGQAADTQYF
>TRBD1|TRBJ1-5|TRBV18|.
TGTGCCAGCTCTCCGGGACAGGGGGCCGATCAGCCCCAGCATTTT
CASSPGQGADQPQHF
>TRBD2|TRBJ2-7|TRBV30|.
TGTGCCTGGAGAGGGACTAGCGGGACCTTTGACGAGCAGTACTTC
CAWRGTSGTFDEQYF
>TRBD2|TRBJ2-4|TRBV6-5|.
TGTGCCAGCAGTTGGACTAGCGGCCAAAACATTCAGTACTTC
CASSWTSGQNIQYF
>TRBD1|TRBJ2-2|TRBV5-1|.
TGCGCCAGCAGCTTGGGAGGACAGGGGAACACCGGGGAGCTGTTTTTT
CASSLGGQGNTGELFF
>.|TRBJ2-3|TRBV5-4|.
TGTGCCAGCAGCTTGTCGAGGGACACAGATACGCAGTATTTT
CASSLSRDTDTQYF
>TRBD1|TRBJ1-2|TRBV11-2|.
TGTGCCAGCAGCAATCGACAGGGGTGGGACTATGGCTACACCTTC
CASSNRQGWDYGYTF
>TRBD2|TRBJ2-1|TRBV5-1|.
TGCGCCAGCAGCCCGGGACTAGCGGGCAGTGAGCAGTTCTTC
CASSPGLAGSEQFF
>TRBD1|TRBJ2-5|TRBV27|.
TGTGCCAGCAGTTTGGAGACAGGGTCCCAAGAGACCCAGTACTTC
CASSLETGSQETQYF
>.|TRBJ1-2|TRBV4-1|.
TGCGCCAGCAGCCAAGTGGAACTCCTGTTTAGCGGCTACACCTTC
CASSQVELLFSGYTF
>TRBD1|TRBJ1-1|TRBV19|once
TGTGCCAGTAGGCACCCGAGGTTAGGGGGCCAAGGCACTGAAGCTTTCTTT
CASRHPRLGGQGTEAFF
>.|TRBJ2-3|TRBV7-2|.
TGTGCCAGCAGCTTAGAACGCGGGTCTCCATCGCAGTATTTT
CASSLERGSPSQYF
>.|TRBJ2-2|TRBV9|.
TGTGCCAGCAGCCCCGCGGCCCCGGGGGAGCTGTTTTTT
CASSPAAPGELFF
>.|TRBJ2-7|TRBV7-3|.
TGTGCCAGCAGCCTCGGGGGTGTCTACGAGCAGTACTTC
CASSLGGVYEQYF
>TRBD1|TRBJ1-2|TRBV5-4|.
TGTGCCAGCAGCCCCGGACAGGGGATGCGCGTTAACTATGGCTACACCTTC
CASSPGQGMRVNYGYTF
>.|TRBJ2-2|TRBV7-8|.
TGTGCCAGCAGCTTCAGGATGACCATCGCCGGGGAGCTGTTTTTT
CASSFRMTIAGELFF
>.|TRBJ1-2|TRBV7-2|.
TGTGCCAGCAGCTTAGGACCACAGACAGTTCAGGGCTACACCTTC
CASSLGPQTVQGYTF
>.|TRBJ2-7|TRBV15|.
TGTGCCACCAGCAGTAGCAGGGGTTCCCTCTACGAGCAGTACTTC
CATSSSRGSLYEQYF
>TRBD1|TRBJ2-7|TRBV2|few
TGTGCCAGCACGTCACAGGGGGCGCTCGACGAGCAGTACTTC
CASTSQGALDEQYF
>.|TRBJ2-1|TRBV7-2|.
TGTGCCAGCAGCCCAAAGGGCGGGGGCCGCTCCCAGCAGTTCTTC
CASSPKGGGRSQQFF
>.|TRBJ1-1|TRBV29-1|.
TGCAGCGTGGGGGGTCCGGGAACTGAAGCTTTCTTT
CSVGGPGTEAFF
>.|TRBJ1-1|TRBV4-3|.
TGCGCCAGCAGCCAAGACGGGGTCCGAGGGAACACTGAAGCTTTCTTT
CASSQDGVRGNTEAFF
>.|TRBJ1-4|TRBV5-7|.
TGTGCCAGCAGCCCCGGGGGTGTTAATGAAAAACTGTTTTTT
CASSPGGVNEKLFF